Reported below is one TCR beta chain. This sample was included in a study of cytotoxic CD8 clonotypes in ibrutinib-treated CLL. Overall study context: Per sample, productive templates averaged around 260,000 and productive rearrangements averaged approximately 100,000.

With 4 bases clipped from V and 4 bases from J, the junction kept 4 bases outside the gene matches. Germline V gene sequence: CDR1 SGHNT, CDR2 YYREEE (reference sequence). This CDR3 has 13 amino acids. TCRdb's table, derived via immunoSEQ multiplex PCR, lists solely in-frame clones and lacks some. This sample has approximately 280,000 clones, with roughly 76% found just once. The chain couples TRBV5-4 to TRBJ1-2, with 7 nucleotides matching TRBD1. The input for sequencing was PBMCs, taken at disease progression, from a patient treated with ibrutinib. This clonotype was sampled from a human donor with chronic lymphocytic leukemia. CDR3 amino acids: CASSRTGVYGYTF. DNA for the CDR3: TGTGCCAGCAGCCGGACAGGCGTCTATGGCTACACCTTC. Combining the CDR3 with reference TRBV5-4 and TRBJ1-2 gives the whole variable domain ETGVTQSPTHLIKTRGQQVTLRCSSQSGHNTVSWYQQALGQGPQFIFQYYREEENGRGNFPPRFSGLQFPNYSSELNVNALELDDSALYLCASSRTGVYGYTFGSGTRLTVV.